The rows below give T cell receptor beta chains drawn from one sample of a study of shared clonotypes between healthy human individuals. TCRdb's table, derived via immunoSEQ multiplex PCR, lists solely in-frame clones and lacks some. The table records just over 2,000,000 clones, approximately 94% of them present only once. Sequenced input: naive CD8+ T cells sorted from blood. The receptors come from a man aged 18 to 29 in good health. Each CDR3 is given with its conserved first and last residue. The order of the fields is V gene, clone size, D gene, J gene, CDR3 protein, CDR3 DNA. A D gene is named only where the DNA matches it firmly. Clone size is shown for a subset of rows, as once, few, many or a class of expanded clone.

v_gene: TRBV29-1
abundance: once
d_gene: -
j_gene: TRBJ2-2
CDR3aa: CSVASANTGELFF
CDR3nt: TGCAGCGTTGCAAGCGCGAACACCGGGGAGCTGTTTTTT

v_gene: TRBV4-3
abundance: -
d_gene: -
j_gene: TRBJ2-3
CDR3aa: CASSQDREDTQYF
CDR3nt: TGCGCCAGCAGCCAAGATCGGGAGGATACGCAGTATTTT

v_gene: TRBV4-3
abundance: -
d_gene: -
j_gene: TRBJ2-1
CDR3aa: CASSQDSGGLLFNEQFF
CDR3nt: TGCGCCAGCAGCCAAGACTCCGGGGGGCTACTTTTCAATGAGCAGTTCTTC

v_gene: TRBV27
abundance: once
d_gene: -
j_gene: TRBJ2-2
CDR3aa: CASSWGGGTGELFF
CDR3nt: TGTGCCAGCAGTTGGGGAGGGGGAACCGGGGAGCTGTTTTTT

v_gene: TRBV7-9
abundance: -
d_gene: TRBD1
j_gene: TRBJ1-1
CDR3aa: CATDRANTEAFF
CDR3nt: TGTGCCACAGACAGGGCGAACACTGAAGCTTTCTTT

v_gene: TRBV5-1
abundance: -
d_gene: -
j_gene: TRBJ2-2
CDR3aa: CASSVRDGPGELFF
CDR3nt: TGCGCCAGCAGCGTCCGGGACGGCCCCGGGGAGCTGTTTTTT

v_gene: TRBV6-5
abundance: -
d_gene: -
j_gene: TRBJ2-7
CDR3aa: CASSYGGHESYEQYF
CDR3nt: TGTGCCAGCAGTTACGGCGGCCACGAGTCCTACGAGCAGTACTTC

v_gene: TRBV6-5
abundance: few
d_gene: -
j_gene: TRBJ2-7
CDR3aa: CASRGRSGGSYEQYF
CDR3nt: TGTGCCAGCAGGGGGAGGAGTGGCGGATCCTACGAGCAGTACTTC

v_gene: TRBV6-6
abundance: -
d_gene: TRBD1
j_gene: TRBJ2-7
CDR3aa: CASRPTGGYEQYF
CDR3nt: TGTGCCAGCAGGCCGACAGGGGGCTACGAGCAGTACTTC

v_gene: TRBV4-1
abundance: once
d_gene: -
j_gene: TRBJ2-5
CDR3aa: CASSQSIGETQYF
CDR3nt: TGCGCCAGCAGCCAAAGCATTGGGGAGACCCAGTACTTC

v_gene: TRBV29-1
abundance: -
d_gene: -
j_gene: TRBJ2-1
CDR3aa: CSVVLTSYNEQFF
CDR3nt: TGCAGCGTTGTACTTACCTCCTACAATGAGCAGTTCTTC

v_gene: TRBV25-1
abundance: -
d_gene: -
j_gene: TRBJ1-5
CDR3aa: CASSEPGRGNQPQHF
CDR3nt: TGTGCCAGCAGTGAGCCAGGGAGAGGCAATCAGCCCCAGCATTTT

v_gene: TRBV5-6
abundance: -
d_gene: -
j_gene: TRBJ2-5
CDR3aa: CASSTGTTQETQYF
CDR3nt: TGTGCCAGCAGCACAGGGACAACTCAAGAGACCCAGTACTTC

v_gene: TRBV7-3
abundance: -
d_gene: TRBD1
j_gene: TRBJ2-7
CDR3aa: CASSFHRGYEQYF
CDR3nt: TGTGCCAGCAGCTTTCACAGGGGTTACGAGCAGTACTTC

v_gene: TRBV5-6
abundance: once
d_gene: TRBD2
j_gene: TRBJ2-1
CDR3aa: CASSKILSGGSPEQFF
CDR3nt: TGTGCCAGCAGCAAAATTCTTTCGGGAGGGAGTCCTGAGCAGTTCTTC

v_gene: TRBV6-1
abundance: -
d_gene: -
j_gene: TRBJ2-7
CDR3aa: CASSEEVAPSYEQYF
CDR3nt: TGTGCCAGCAGTGAAGAGGTAGCCCCTTCCTACGAGCAGTACTTC

v_gene: TRBV6-5
abundance: -
d_gene: TRBD2
j_gene: TRBJ2-7
CDR3aa: CASLSLAGGGEQYF
CDR3nt: TGTGCCAGCCTATCACTAGCGGGAGGTGGCGAGCAGTACTTC

v_gene: TRBV4-1
abundance: -
d_gene: TRBD2
j_gene: TRBJ2-1
CDR3aa: CASSQRTSREQFF
CDR3nt: TGCGCCAGCAGCCAACGGACTAGCCGGGAGCAGTTCTTC

v_gene: TRBV29-1
abundance: -
d_gene: -
j_gene: TRBJ2-5
CDR3aa: CSVGGSETQYF
CDR3nt: TGCAGCGTTGGTGGGAGCGAGACCCAGTACTTC

v_gene: TRBV27
abundance: -
d_gene: TRBD1
j_gene: TRBJ2-5
CDR3aa: CASSSHDRGGETQYF
CDR3nt: TGTGCCAGCAGCTCCCATGACAGGGGCGGGGAGACCCAGTACTTC

v_gene: TRBV20-1
abundance: -
d_gene: -
j_gene: TRBJ2-1
CDR3aa: CSAELEDEQFF
CDR3nt: TGCAGTGCTGAACTAGAGGATGAGCAGTTCTTC

v_gene: TRBV29-1
abundance: -
d_gene: -
j_gene: TRBJ1-2
CDR3aa: CSVEKASDYGYTF
CDR3nt: TGCAGCGTTGAAAAAGCCTCCGACTATGGCTACACCTTC

v_gene: TRBV27
abundance: -
d_gene: -
j_gene: TRBJ2-2
CDR3aa: CASYPWGGPAPTGELFF
CDR3nt: TGTGCCAGCTATCCATGGGGGGGGCCCGCCCCCACCGGGGAGCTGTTTTTT

v_gene: TRBV7-9
abundance: -
d_gene: -
j_gene: TRBJ2-7
CDR3aa: CASSLTPSRTYEQYF
CDR3nt: TGTGCCAGCAGCTTAACCCCGAGCAGAACGTACGAGCAGTACTTC

v_gene: TRBV6-6
abundance: -
d_gene: -
j_gene: TRBJ2-7
CDR3aa: CASSYEGGRQNEYF
CDR3nt: TGTGCCAGCAGTTACGAGGGGGGGAGACAGAATGAGTACTTC

v_gene: TRBV27
abundance: -
d_gene: -
j_gene: TRBJ2-7
CDR3aa: CASSFQPGGRHEQYF
CDR3nt: TGTGCCAGCAGTTTCCAACCCGGGGGCAGGCACGAGCAGTACTTC

v_gene: TRBV19
abundance: -
d_gene: TRBD2
j_gene: TRBJ2-7
CDR3aa: CASSMSLAGEGSYEQYF
CDR3nt: TGTGCCAGTAGTATGTCACTAGCGGGAGAGGGCTCCTACGAGCAGTACTTC

v_gene: TRBV5-1
abundance: -
d_gene: -
j_gene: TRBJ2-7
CDR3aa: CASSLGGSGIDEQYF
CDR3nt: TGCGCCAGCAGCTTGGGCGGCTCAGGGATCGACGAGCAGTACTTC

v_gene: TRBV12-2
abundance: -
d_gene: -
j_gene: TRBJ1-6
CDR3aa: CASSKRDRNSPLHF
CDR3nt: TGTGCAAGTTCAAAACGGGACCGCAATTCACCCCTCCACTTT

v_gene: TRBV6-1
abundance: once
d_gene: TRBD1
j_gene: TRBJ1-4
CDR3aa: CASSESVWDRDEKLFF
CDR3nt: TGTGCCAGCAGTGAATCAGTATGGGACAGGGATGAAAAACTGTTTTTT

v_gene: TRBV12-5
abundance: -
d_gene: TRBD1
j_gene: TRBJ2-2
CDR3aa: CASGYTGVWTGELFF
CDR3nt: TGTGCTAGTGGTTACACAGGGGTGTGGACCGGGGAGCTGTTTTTT

v_gene: TRBV21-1
abundance: -
d_gene: -
j_gene: TRBJ2-7
CDR3aa: CASSEGQGPYEQYF
CDR3nt: TGTGCCAGCAGCGAGGGACAGGGACCCTACGAGCAGTACTTC

v_gene: TRBV27
abundance: -
d_gene: -
j_gene: TRBJ2-7
CDR3aa: CASSLQAETYEQYF
CDR3nt: TGTGCCAGCAGTTTACAGGCAGAAACTTACGAGCAGTACTTC

v_gene: TRBV4-3
abundance: -
d_gene: TRBD1
j_gene: TRBJ2-6
CDR3aa: CASSQRDRDYSSGANVLTF
CDR3nt: TGCGCCAGCAGCCAACGGGACAGGGATTACTCCTCTGGGGCCAACGTCCTGACTTTC

v_gene: TRBV5-6
abundance: -
d_gene: -
j_gene: TRBJ2-2
CDR3aa: CASSFLQIPGELFF
CDR3nt: TGTGCCAGCAGCTTTTTACAAATTCCCGGGGAGCTGTTTTTT

v_gene: TRBV7-9
abundance: once
d_gene: TRBD2
j_gene: TRBJ2-3
CDR3aa: CASSLVAGGPVTQYF
CDR3nt: TGTGCCAGCAGCTTAGTAGCGGGAGGGCCAGTTACGCAGTATTTT

v_gene: TRBV27
abundance: -
d_gene: -
j_gene: TRBJ2-1
CDR3aa: CASSFGGPANEQFF
CDR3nt: TGTGCCAGCAGTTTTGGGGGGCCGGCTAATGAGCAGTTCTTC

v_gene: TRBV4-1
abundance: -
d_gene: -
j_gene: TRBJ2-5
CDR3aa: CASSQVTRSDLETQYF
CDR3nt: TGCGCCAGCAGCCAAGTAACCAGGTCGGACCTAGAGACCCAGTACTTC

v_gene: TRBV7-2
abundance: few
d_gene: -
j_gene: TRBJ2-7
CDR3aa: CASSPGNNYEQYF
CDR3nt: TGTGCCAGCAGCCCCGGGAACAACTACGAGCAGTACTTC

v_gene: TRBV27
abundance: -
d_gene: -
j_gene: TRBJ2-3
CDR3aa: CASSLQLTLNTQYF
CDR3nt: TGTGCCAGCAGTTTGCAACTGACACTGAATACGCAGTATTTT

v_gene: TRBV27
abundance: once
d_gene: -
j_gene: TRBJ1-2
CDR3aa: CASSLSAGEDYGYTF
CDR3nt: TGTGCCAGCAGTTTATCTGCAGGGGAGGACTATGGCTACACCTTC

v_gene: TRBV11-3
abundance: once
d_gene: -
j_gene: TRBJ2-7
CDR3aa: CASSLDPGGPYEQYF
CDR3nt: TGTGCCAGCAGCTTAGACCCCGGGGGGCCCTACGAGCAGTACTTC

v_gene: TRBV5-6
abundance: -
d_gene: TRBD1
j_gene: TRBJ1-2
CDR3aa: CASSFPTGEEGYTF
CDR3nt: TGTGCCAGCAGCTTTCCGACAGGGGAAGAGGGCTACACCTTC

v_gene: TRBV4-2
abundance: -
d_gene: -
j_gene: TRBJ1-4
CDR3aa: CASSQDLVGEDEKLFF
CDR3nt: TGTGCCAGCAGCCAAGATCTGGTCGGTGAAGATGAAAAACTGTTTTTT

v_gene: TRBV11-1
abundance: -
d_gene: -
j_gene: TRBJ1-2
CDR3aa: CASSLGSRTLYGYTF
CDR3nt: TGTGCCAGCAGCTTAGGTTCCAGGACCCTCTATGGCTACACCTTC

v_gene: TRBV11-2
abundance: -
d_gene: TRBD1
j_gene: TRBJ1-2
CDR3aa: CASSLGQGAGGYTF
CDR3nt: TGTGCCAGCAGCTTGGGGCAGGGGGCGGGTGGCTACACCTTC

v_gene: TRBV4-2
abundance: -
d_gene: -
j_gene: TRBJ2-7
CDR3aa: CASSQVRDAYEQYF
CDR3nt: TGTGCCAGCAGCCAAGTACGGGACGCCTACGAGCAGTACTTC

v_gene: TRBV6-5
abundance: -
d_gene: TRBD1
j_gene: TRBJ2-7
CDR3aa: CASSWGTGNEQYF
CDR3nt: TGTGCCAGCAGTTGGGGGACAGGGAACGAGCAGTACTTC

v_gene: TRBV4-3
abundance: once
d_gene: TRBD2
j_gene: TRBJ2-7
CDR3aa: CASSHATSGSSDEQYF
CDR3nt: TGCGCCAGCAGCCACGCGACTAGCGGGAGTTCCGACGAGCAGTACTTC

v_gene: TRBV7-8
abundance: -
d_gene: -
j_gene: TRBJ2-7
CDR3aa: CASLAQSYEQYF
CDR3nt: TGTGCCAGCCTAGCACAGTCCTACGAGCAGTACTTC

v_gene: TRBV5-6
abundance: -
d_gene: TRBD1
j_gene: TRBJ1-1
CDR3aa: CASSWAMTGEGGTEAFF
CDR3nt: TGTGCCAGCAGCTGGGCCATGACAGGGGAGGGTGGGACTGAAGCTTTCTTT

v_gene: TRBV5-6
abundance: -
d_gene: TRBD2
j_gene: TRBJ2-7
CDR3aa: CASSLKAGLSTYEQYF
CDR3nt: TGTGCCAGCAGCTTGAAAGCGGGGCTTTCCACCTACGAGCAGTACTTC

v_gene: TRBV11-2
abundance: -
d_gene: -
j_gene: TRBJ2-1
CDR3aa: CASSLDATYNEQFF
CDR3nt: TGTGCCAGCAGCTTAGATGCGACCTACAATGAGCAGTTCTTC

v_gene: TRBV28
abundance: -
d_gene: TRBD2
j_gene: TRBJ2-2
CDR3aa: CASRTSWTSGGRDGELFF
CDR3nt: TGTGCCAGCAGGACCTCTTGGACTAGCGGGGGCCGGGACGGGGAGCTGTTTTTT

v_gene: TRBV7-8
abundance: -
d_gene: TRBD1
j_gene: TRBJ1-4
CDR3aa: CASSAILGQETTNEKLFF
CDR3nt: TGTGCCAGCAGCGCCATTTTAGGACAGGAAACAACTAATGAAAAACTGTTTTTT

v_gene: TRBV27
abundance: few
d_gene: -
j_gene: TRBJ2-7
CDR3aa: CASSLTVSYEQYF
CDR3nt: TGTGCCAGCAGTTTGACAGTCTCCTACGAGCAGTACTTC

v_gene: TRBV6-1
abundance: -
d_gene: TRBD1
j_gene: TRBJ2-6
CDR3aa: CASSELTGAGANVLTF
CDR3nt: TGTGCCAGCAGTGAACTTACAGGGGCAGGGGCCAACGTCCTGACTTTC

v_gene: TRBV27
abundance: -
d_gene: -
j_gene: TRBJ2-2
CDR3aa: CASSLLLDTGELFF
CDR3nt: TGTGCCAGCAGTTTATTGTTGGACACCGGGGAGCTGTTTTTT

v_gene: TRBV27
abundance: -
d_gene: TRBD1
j_gene: TRBJ2-7
CDR3aa: CAKMTGEYEQYF
CDR3nt: TGTGCCAAAATGACAGGGGAGTACGAGCAGTACTTC

v_gene: TRBV15
abundance: -
d_gene: TRBD2
j_gene: TRBJ2-3
CDR3aa: CATSRGGEGVGLDQYF
CDR3nt: TGTGCCACCAGCCGGGGAGGGGAAGGGGTAGGGCTAGATCAGTATTTT